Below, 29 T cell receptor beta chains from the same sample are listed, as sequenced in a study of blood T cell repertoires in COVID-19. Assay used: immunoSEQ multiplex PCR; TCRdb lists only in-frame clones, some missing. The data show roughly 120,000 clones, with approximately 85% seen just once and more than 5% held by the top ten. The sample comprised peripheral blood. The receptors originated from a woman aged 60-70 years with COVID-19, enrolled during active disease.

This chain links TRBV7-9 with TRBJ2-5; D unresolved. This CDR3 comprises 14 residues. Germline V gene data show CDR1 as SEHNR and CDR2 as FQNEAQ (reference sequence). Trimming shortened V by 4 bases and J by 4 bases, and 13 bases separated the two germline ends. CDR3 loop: CASSSVEHPETQYF. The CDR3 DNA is TGTGCCAGCAGCTCTGTTGAGCATCCAGAGACCCAGTACTTC.

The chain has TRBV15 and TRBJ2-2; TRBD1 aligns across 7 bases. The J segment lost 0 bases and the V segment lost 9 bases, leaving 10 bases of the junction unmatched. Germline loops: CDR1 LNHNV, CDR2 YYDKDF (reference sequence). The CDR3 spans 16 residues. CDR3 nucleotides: TGTGCCACACGGAAGAGGGGACAGTCGAACACCGGGGAGCTGTTTTTT. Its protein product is CATRKRGQSNTGELFF.

CDR3 amino acids: CASSLRARSGANVLTF. As DNA, the CDR3 is TGTGCCAGCAGTCTCAGGGCCCGCTCTGGGGCCAACGTCCTGACTTTC. This chain uses TRBV27 with TRBJ2-6, with D possibly TRBD1 on 5 matching bases. The ends were cut back, 5 bases at V and 0 bases at J, with 11 bases in the middle. The CDR3 is 16 amino acids. CDR1 is MNHEY and CDR2 is SMNVEV in the germline V gene (reference sequence). The full variable domain, with the rest looked up from reference TRBV27 and TRBJ2-6, is EAQVTQNPRYLITVTGKKLTVTCSQNMNHEYMSWYRQDPGLGLRQIYYSMNVEVTDKGDVPEGYKVSRKEKRNFPLILESPSPNQTSLYFCASSLRARSGANVLTFGAGSRLTVL.

CDR3: CASSVRDRALEQYF. CDR3 DNA: TGTGCCAGCTCAGTCCGGGACAGGGCTCTCGAGCAGTACTTC. The chain carries TRBV18 and TRBJ2-7; 9 nucleotides match TRBD1. Trimming removed 5 bases from V and 6 bases from J; junction bases left unmatched: 8. This CDR3 has 14 residues. Germline V gene sequence: CDR1 KGHSH, CDR2 LQKENI.

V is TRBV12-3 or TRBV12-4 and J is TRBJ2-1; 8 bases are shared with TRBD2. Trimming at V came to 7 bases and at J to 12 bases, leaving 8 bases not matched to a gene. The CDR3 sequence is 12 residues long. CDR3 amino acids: CASTPSGTRQFF. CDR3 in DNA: TGTGCCAGCACCCCCTCTGGGACTAGGCAGTTCTTC.

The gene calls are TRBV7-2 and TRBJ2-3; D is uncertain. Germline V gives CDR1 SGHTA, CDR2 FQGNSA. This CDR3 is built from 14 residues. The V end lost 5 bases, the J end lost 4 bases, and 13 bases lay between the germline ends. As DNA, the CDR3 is TGTGCCAGCAGCCCCTCGGCGAGGCCAGATACGCAGTATTTT. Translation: CASSPSARPDTQYF.

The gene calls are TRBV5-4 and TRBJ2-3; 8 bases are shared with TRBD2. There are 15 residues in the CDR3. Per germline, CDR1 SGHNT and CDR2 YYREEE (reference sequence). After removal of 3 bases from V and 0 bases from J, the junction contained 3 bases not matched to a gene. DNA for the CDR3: TGTGCCAGCAGCTCGGGGGGGGCTAGCACAGATACGCAGTATTTT. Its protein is CASSSGGASTDTQYF.

The CDR3 region has the DNA TGCGCCAGCAGCCTGGAAAGACAGGGGGCGAGAAACACTGAAGCTTTCTTT. Translated: CASSLERQGARNTEAFF. The genes are TRBV5-1 and TRBJ1-1, with 10 bases matching TRBD1. Germline V gene lookup returns CDR1 SGHRS and CDR2 YFSETQ. This CDR3 has 17 residues. The V segment lost 4 bases and the J segment 2 bases; nucleotides outside the gene matches: 11. Drawing the rest from reference TRBV5-1 and TRBJ1-1, the complete variable domain is KAGVTQTPRYLIKTRGQQVTLSCSPISGHRSVSWYQQTPGQGLQFLFEYFSETQRNKGNFPGRFSGRQFSNSRSEMNVSTLELGDSALYLCASSLERQGARNTEAFFGQGTRLTVV.

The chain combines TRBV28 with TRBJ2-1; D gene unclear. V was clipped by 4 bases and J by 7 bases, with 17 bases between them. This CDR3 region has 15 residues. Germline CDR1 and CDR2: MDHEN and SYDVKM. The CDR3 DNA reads TGTGCCAGCAGTTCACACCGGGTTTTTAGGAATGAGCAGTTCTTC. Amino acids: CASSSHRVFRNEQFF.

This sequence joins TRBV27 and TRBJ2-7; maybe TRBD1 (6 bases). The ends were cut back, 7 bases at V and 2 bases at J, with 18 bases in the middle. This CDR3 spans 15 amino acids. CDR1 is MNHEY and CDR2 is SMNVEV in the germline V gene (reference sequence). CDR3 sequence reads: CASTSRAGETYEQYF. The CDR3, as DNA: TGTGCCAGCACCTCAAGGGCAGGGGAGACCTACGAGCAGTACTTC.

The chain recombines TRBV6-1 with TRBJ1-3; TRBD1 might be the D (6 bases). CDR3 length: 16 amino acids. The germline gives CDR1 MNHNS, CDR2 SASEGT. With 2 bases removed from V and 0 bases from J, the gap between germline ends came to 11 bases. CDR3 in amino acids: CASSERGGSSGNTIYF. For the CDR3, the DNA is TGTGCCAGCAGTGAAAGAGGGGGAAGCTCTGGAAACACCATATATTTT.

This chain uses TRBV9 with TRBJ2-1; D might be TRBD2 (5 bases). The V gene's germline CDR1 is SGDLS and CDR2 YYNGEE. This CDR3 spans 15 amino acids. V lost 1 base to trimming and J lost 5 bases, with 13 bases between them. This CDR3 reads CASSVQDFRNNEQFF. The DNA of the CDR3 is TGTGCCAGCAGCGTACAGGACTTTCGGAACAATGAGCAGTTCTTC.

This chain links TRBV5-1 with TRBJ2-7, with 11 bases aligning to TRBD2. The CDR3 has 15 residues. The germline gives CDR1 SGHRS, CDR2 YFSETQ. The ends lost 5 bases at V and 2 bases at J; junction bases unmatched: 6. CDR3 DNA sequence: TGCGCCAGCAGTCAGGGGACTAGCGGAACCTACGAGCAGTACTTC. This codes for CASSQGTSGTYEQYF.

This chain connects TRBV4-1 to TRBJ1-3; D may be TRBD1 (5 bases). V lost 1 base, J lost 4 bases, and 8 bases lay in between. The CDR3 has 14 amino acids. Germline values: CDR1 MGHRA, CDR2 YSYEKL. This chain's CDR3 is CASSQVAGGNTIYF. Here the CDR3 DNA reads TGCGCCAGCAGCCAAGTGGCAGGGGGAAACACCATATATTTT.

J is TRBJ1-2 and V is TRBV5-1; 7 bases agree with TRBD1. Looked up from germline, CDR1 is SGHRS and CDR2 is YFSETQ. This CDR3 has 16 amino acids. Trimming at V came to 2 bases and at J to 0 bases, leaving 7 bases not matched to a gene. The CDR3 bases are TGCGCCAGCAGCTTACCGGACAGGACAGCTAACTATGGCTACACCTTC. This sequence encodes CASSLPDRTANYGYTF.

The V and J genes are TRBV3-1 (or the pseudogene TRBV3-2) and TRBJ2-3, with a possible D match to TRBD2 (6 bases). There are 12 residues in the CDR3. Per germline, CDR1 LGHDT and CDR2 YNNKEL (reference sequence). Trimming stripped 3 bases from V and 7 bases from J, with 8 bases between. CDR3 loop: CASSQGGYTQYF. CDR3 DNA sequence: TGTGCCAGCAGCCAGGGGGGATATACGCAGTATTTT.

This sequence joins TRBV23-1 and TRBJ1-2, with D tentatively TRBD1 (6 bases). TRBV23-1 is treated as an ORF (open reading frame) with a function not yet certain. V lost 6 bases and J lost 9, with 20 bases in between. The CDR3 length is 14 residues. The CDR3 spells CASSFLHYRECYTF. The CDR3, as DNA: TGCGCCAGCAGCTTCCTACATTACAGGGAGTGCTACACCTTC.

The CDR3 DNA is TGTGCCTCCCTTAGGGGGTTCCCCTACGAGCAGTACTTC. Translation gives CASLRGFPYEQYF. The chain uses TRBV24-1 and TRBJ2-7, with a tentative D call TRBD1 (6 bases). Germline V gives CDR1 KGHDR, CDR2 SFDVKD. CDR3 size: 13 residues. V was pared by 12 bases and J by 2 bases, with 16 bases between.

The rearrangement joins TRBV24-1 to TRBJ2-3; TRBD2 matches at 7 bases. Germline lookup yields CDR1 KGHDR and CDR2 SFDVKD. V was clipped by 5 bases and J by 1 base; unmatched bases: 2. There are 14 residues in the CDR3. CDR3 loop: CATSAGRGTDTQYF. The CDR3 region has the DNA TGTGCCACCAGTGCGGGGAGGGGCACAGATACGCAGTATTTT.

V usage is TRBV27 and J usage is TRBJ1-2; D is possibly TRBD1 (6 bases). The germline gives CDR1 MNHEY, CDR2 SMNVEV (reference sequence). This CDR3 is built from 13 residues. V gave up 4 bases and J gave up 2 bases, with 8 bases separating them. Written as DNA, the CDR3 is TGTGCCAGCAGTTACACAGGGAACTATGGCTACACCTTC. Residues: CASSYTGNYGYTF.

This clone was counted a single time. CDR3 sequence: CAISDLRGGPGHEQFF. The DNA of the CDR3 is TGTGCCATCAGTGATTTGCGGGGGGGCCCAGGCCATGAGCAGTTCTTC. This chain uses TRBV10-3 with TRBJ2-1; 9 positions agree with TRBD2. The CDR3 is 16 residues long. Per the germline V gene, CDR1 is ENHRY and CDR2 is SYGVKD. V lost 3 bases and J lost 8; bases outside the gene matches: 11.

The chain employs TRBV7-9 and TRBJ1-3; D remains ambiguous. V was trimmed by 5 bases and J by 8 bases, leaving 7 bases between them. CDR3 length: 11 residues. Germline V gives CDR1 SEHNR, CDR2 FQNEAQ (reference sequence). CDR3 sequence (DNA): TGTGCCAGCAGCCCCCCGGACACCATATATTTT. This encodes CASSPPDTIYF.

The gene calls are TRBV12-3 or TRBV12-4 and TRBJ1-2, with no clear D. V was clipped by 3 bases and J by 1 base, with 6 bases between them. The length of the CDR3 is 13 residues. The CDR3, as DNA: TGTGCCAGCAGTTTCGGGAGTAACTATGGCTACACCTTC. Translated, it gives CASSFGSNYGYTF.

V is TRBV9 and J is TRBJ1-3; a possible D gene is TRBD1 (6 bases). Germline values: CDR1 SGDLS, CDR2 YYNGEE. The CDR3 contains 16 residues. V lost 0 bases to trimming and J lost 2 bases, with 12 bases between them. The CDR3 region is CASSVDHGTPGNTIYF. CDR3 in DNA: TGTGCCAGCAGCGTAGACCATGGGACACCTGGAAACACCATATATTTT.

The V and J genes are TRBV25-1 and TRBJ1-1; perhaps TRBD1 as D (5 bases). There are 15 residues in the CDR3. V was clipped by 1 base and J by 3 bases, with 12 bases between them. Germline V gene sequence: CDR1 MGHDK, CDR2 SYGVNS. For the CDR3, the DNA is TGTGCCAGCAGTGAATGGGGACTCGGGGACACTGAAGCTTTCTTT. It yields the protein CASSEWGLGDTEAFF.

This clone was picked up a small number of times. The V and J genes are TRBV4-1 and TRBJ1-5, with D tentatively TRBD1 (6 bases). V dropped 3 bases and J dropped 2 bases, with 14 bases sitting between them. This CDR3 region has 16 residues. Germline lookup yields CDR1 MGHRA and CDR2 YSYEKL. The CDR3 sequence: CASSQRTGSGNQPQHF. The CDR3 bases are TGCGCCAGCAGCCAGAGAACAGGGTCTGGCAATCAGCCCCAGCATTTT.

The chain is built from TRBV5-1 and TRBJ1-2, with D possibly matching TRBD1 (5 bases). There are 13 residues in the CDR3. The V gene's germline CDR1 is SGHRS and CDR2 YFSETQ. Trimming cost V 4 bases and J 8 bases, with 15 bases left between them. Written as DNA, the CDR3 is TGCGCCAGCAGCCCGCCCGGGGGGGACGGCTACACCTTC. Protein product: CASSPPGGDGYTF.

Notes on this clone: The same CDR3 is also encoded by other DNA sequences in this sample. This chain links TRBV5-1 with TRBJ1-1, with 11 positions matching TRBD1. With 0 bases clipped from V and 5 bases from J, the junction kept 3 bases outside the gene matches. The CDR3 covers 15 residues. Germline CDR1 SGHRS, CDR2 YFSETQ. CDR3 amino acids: CASSLAGTGGTEAFF. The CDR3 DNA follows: TGCGCCAGCAGCTTGGCCGGGACAGGGGGAACTGAAGCTTTCTTT.

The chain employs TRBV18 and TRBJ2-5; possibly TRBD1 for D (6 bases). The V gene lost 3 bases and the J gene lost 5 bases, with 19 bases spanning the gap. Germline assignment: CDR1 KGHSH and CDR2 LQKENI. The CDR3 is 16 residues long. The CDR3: CASSPRTDFNTETQYF. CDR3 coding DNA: TGTGCCAGCTCACCTAGGACAGACTTCAATACGGAGACCCAGTACTTC.